The 8 T cell receptor beta chains presented below share a single source sample, sequenced in a study of cytomegalovirus exposure and HLA in healthy donors. 60 Vbeta and 13 Jbeta primers were used in PCR. Method: immunoSEQ multiplex PCR; TCRdb's copy keeps in-frame clones and lacks some. This sample yields around 94,000 clones, of which approximately 84% are seen a single time; 2.1% belongs to the top ten. Sample: PBMCs. These receptor sequences come from a man between 18 and 29 years old in good health and CMV-seronegative.

The genes are TRBV6-5 and TRBJ1-2; D not certain. CDR3 size: 12 residues. Germline loops: CDR1 MNHEY, CDR2 SVGAGI. V lost 0 bases to trimming and J lost 10 bases, with 9 bases between them. The CDR3 protein is CASSYSLQYYTF. The CDR3, as DNA: TGTGCCAGCAGTTACTCTTTGCAGTACTACACCTTC.

The V and J genes are TRBV2 and TRBJ2-5, with 7 bases aligning to TRBD2. Trimming cost V 2 bases and J 0 bases; bases outside gene matches: 9. CDR1 is SNHLY and CDR2 is FYNNEI in the germline V gene. The CDR3 consists of 17 residues. Here the CDR3 reads CASSESRAGAHQETQYF. As DNA, the CDR3 is TGTGCCAGCAGTGAAAGCCGGGCGGGAGCTCACCAAGAGACCCAGTACTTC.

The rearrangement joins TRBV19 to TRBJ1-2; D unclear. CDR3 length: 14 amino acids. Germline lookup yields CDR1 LNHDA and CDR2 SQIVND (reference sequence). Between the trimmed V and J ends, which lost 5 bases and 4 bases, there was a span of 14 bases. CDR3 amino acids: CASSPPDKIYGYTF. The CDR3, as DNA: TGTGCCAGTAGTCCCCCAGACAAAATCTATGGCTACACCTTC.

In the case of this clone: The germline gene is not matched at one end of the junction; a read error may be the cause. The chain is built from TRBV7-7 and TRBJ2-1; 7 bases map to TRBD2. Per the germline V gene, CDR1 is SSHAT and CDR2 is FNYEAQ (reference sequence). CDR3 size: 16 residues. The CDR3 here is CASSYGLGAGVNEQFF. The DNA for the CDR3 is TGTGCTAGCAGCTACGGTCTGGGCGCGGGAGTCAATGAGCAGTTCTTC.

This clone occurred a few times. The chain couples TRBV6-5 to TRBJ2-1, with 7 bases matching TRBD2. J was trimmed by 6 bases and V by 6 bases; bases with no gene match: 5. The germline gives CDR1 MNHEY, CDR2 SVGAGI. The CDR3 runs 13 residues. The CDR3 loop is CASRITSVNEQFF. CDR3 in DNA: TGTGCCAGCAGAATTACTAGCGTCAATGAGCAGTTCTTC.

This sequence joins TRBV7-2 and TRBJ2-5; tentatively, D is TRBD2 (6 bases). The CDR3 totals 16 residues. Germline-derived CDR1 and CDR2 are SGHTA and FQGNSA. V dropped 3 bases and J dropped 0 bases, with 14 bases sitting between them. DNA for the CDR3: TGTGCCAGCAGCTTTCGGGGCGGGAACTACCAAGAGACCCAGTACTTC. Residues: CASSFRGGNYQETQYF.

CDR3 protein: CASSSLAGTSVYNEQFF. The CDR3 DNA reads as TGTGCCAGCAGTTCACTCGCCGGGACTAGCGTATACAATGAGCAGTTCTTC. This chain links TRBV28 with TRBJ2-1; TRBD2 matches at 10 bases. In germline, CDR1 is MDHEN, CDR2 SYDVKM. The CDR3 is 17 amino acids. Trimming took 4 bases from V and 4 from J; bases not matched to a gene: 10.

The J gene is TRBJ2-2, the V gene TRBV7-2; no definite D call. CDR3 length equals 14 residues. With 2 bases removed from V and 2 bases from J, the gap between germline ends came to 6 bases. In germline, CDR1 is SGHTA, CDR2 FQGNSA. The CDR3 sequence: CASSLQVNTGELFF. Written as DNA, the CDR3 is TGTGCCAGCAGCTTACAGGTCAACACCGGGGAGCTGTTTTTT.